The 3 T cell receptor beta chains below all came from one sample that was sequenced in a study of T cells in women clearing cervical HPV infection. Clones were sequenced by immunoSEQ multiplex PCR, and TCRdb holds only the in-frame ones, with some missing. The table lists tens of thousands of clones. The specimen was blood buffy coat. Receptor source: a woman between 18 and 75 years old with a cervical HPV16 infection that either progressed to CIN3+ or cleared (not recorded which).

Turning to this clone: Read data end 3 residues before the CDR3 end; the end is taken from the germline J gene. The chain recombines TRBV14 with TRBJ2-5, with 12 nucleotides matching TRBD1. Unmatched junction bases numbered 5, after V lost 4 bases and J lost 5 bases. The CDR3 spans 15 residues. Germline-derived CDR1 and CDR2 are SGHDN and FVKESK. This CDR3 is CASSRGQGAAETQYF. CDR3 bases read: TGTGCCAGCAGCCGGGGACAGGGGGCGGCGGAGACC.

Partial CDR3 DNA: TGTGCTAGTGGCCGCGGACAGGGGAACGAAAAA. Its translation is CASGRGQGNEK. The full CDR3 sequence reads CASGRGQGNEKLFF. The chain is built from TRBV12-5 and TRBJ1-4, with 9 bases fitting TRBD1. The read terminates 3 residues ahead of where the CDR3 ends, so the germline J gene completes it. This CDR3 is 14 amino acids long. The germline V gene encodes CDR1 LGHNT and CDR2 FRNRAP. Germline trimming cut 6 bases from V and 8 bases from J; bases unmatched to any gene: 7. Full variable domain (missing parts from reference TRBV12-5 and TRBJ1-4): DARVTQTPRHKVTEMGQEVTMRCQPILGHNTVFWYRQTMMQGLELLAYFRNRAPLDDSGMPKDRFSAEMPDATLATLKIQPSEPRDSAVYFCASGRGQGNEKLFFGSGTQLSVL.

Points on this clone: With the read ending 3 residues before the CDR3 end, the germline J gene is used to fill in that end. This sequence joins TRBV20-1 and TRBJ2-2; TRBD2 agrees at 12 bases. CDR1 DFQATT and CDR2 SNEGSKA come from the germline V gene (reference sequence). Trimming cost V 3 bases and J 3 bases; bases outside gene matches: 8. There are 17 residues in the CDR3. The sequenced part of the CDR3 DNA is TGCAGTGCTAGGGCGGGACTAGCGGGCCCGGACACCGGGGAG. Protein product: CSARAGLAGPDTGE. The full CDR3 protein reads CSARAGLAGPDTGELFF.